The text below deals with one T cell receptor beta chain. As yet, its antigen is unknown. There are 13 residues in the CDR3. V was pared by 2 bases and J by 5 bases, with 9 bases between. In germline, CDR1 is MGHRA, CDR2 YSYEKL. This entry is derived from a study of cytomegalovirus exposure and HLA in healthy donors. Findings and limits, study-wide: In a later analysis, TCR beta V- and J-gene trimming was associated with a missense DCLRE1C variant.

It was with 60 Vbeta and 13 Jbeta primers that the PCR ran. The assay was immunoSEQ multiplex PCR, and TCRdb's table has in-frame clones only and misses some. This sample yields 100,000 to 150,000 clones, of which 80% to 85% are seen a single time; about 1.2% belongs to the top ten. This receptor was identified in a boy between 5 and 17 years old in good health and CMV-seronegative. The sequencing input was PBMCs. The gene calls are TRBV4-1 and TRBJ1-1; D might be TRBD1 (6 bases). The chain's CDR3 is CASSQLRGTEAFF. The CDR3 region has the DNA TGCGCCAGCAGCCAATTAAGGGGGACTGAAGCTTTCTTT.